Shown below are 29 T cell receptor beta chains from a single sample sequenced in a study of blood T cells in healthy people across ages. A second 7 to 11 cycle PCR used barcoded and J-beta primers. TCRdb ran MiXCR on the 5' RACE reads and lists one entry per CDR3 protein. This sample carries almost 1 million distinct CDR3 sequences, just over 50% of them seen once, and the ten largest clones take roughly 23%. The sequenced sample consisted of blood. All receptors come from a woman aged 55-75 years in good health.

To note about this clonotype: At one end, the junction sequence differs from germline, possibly due to a read error. V is TRBV20-1 and J is TRBJ2-1; 14 positions agree with TRBD2. The CDR3 is 18 residues long. Germline V gene data show CDR1 as DFQATT and CDR2 as SNEGSKA (reference sequence). The CDR3 DNA sequence: TGCAGTGCCCCGGGACTAGCGGGAGCCTCAGCGTCCTACAAGGAGCAGTTCTTC. Protein: CSAPGLAGASASYKEQFF.

The chain joins TRBV5-1 to TRBJ2-3; 7 bases agree with TRBD1. From germline, CDR1 is SGHRS and CDR2 YFSETQ. Trimming at V came to 5 bases and at J to 2 bases, leaving 5 bases not matched to a gene. CDR3 length: 14 amino acids. As DNA, the CDR3 is TGCGCCAGCAGTACGGACAGGTCCACAGATACGCAGTATTTT. Protein sequence: CASSTDRSTDTQYF. Using reference TRBV5-1 and TRBJ2-3 for the parts outside the CDR3, the full variable domain is KAGVTQTPRYLIKTRGQQVTLSCSPISGHRSVSWYQQTPGQGLQFLFEYFSETQRNKGNFPGRFSGRQFSNSRSEMNVSTLELGDSALYLCASSTDRSTDTQYFGPGTRLTVL.

V gene TRBV27 combines with J gene TRBJ2-3; D might be TRBD2 (6 bases). Trimming left V 5 bases short and J 4 bases short, with 13 bases between. Per the germline V gene, CDR1 is MNHEY and CDR2 is SMNVEV (reference sequence). The CDR3 covers 14 residues. The CDR3 protein is CASSLTSLADTQYF. The CDR3 DNA is TGTGCCAGCAGTCTAACTAGCCTCGCAGATACGCAGTATTTT.

This clonotype showed up just once. The V gene is TRBV2, the J gene TRBJ2-3, with D unresolved. This CDR3 is 13 amino acids long. V was clipped by 4 bases and J by 3 bases, with 8 bases between them. Germline values: CDR1 SNHLY, CDR2 FYNNEI. The CDR3 region has the DNA TGTGCCAGCAGTGGTTCAAAGACAGATACGCAGTATTTT. Protein sequence: CASSGSKTDTQYF.

This clonotype was observed a few times. The chain recombines TRBV14 with TRBJ2-1; 9 positions agree with TRBD1. The junction had 5 bases not matched to a gene; V was cut back by 4 bases and J by 4 bases. Germline V gene lookup returns CDR1 SGHDN and CDR2 FVKESK. CDR3 length: 15 amino acids. CDR3 DNA sequence: TGTGCCAGCAGCCCAACAGGGGGCTATTACAATGAGCAGTTCTTC. Protein: CASSPTGGYYNEQFF.

This chain uses TRBV6-2 or TRBV6-3 with TRBJ2-7; D ambiguous. The J call is doubtful: the DNA matches TRBJ2-4 better. There are 12 residues in the CDR3. Germline V gene sequence: CDR1 MNHEY, CDR2 SVGEGT. CDR3 sequence: CASSYSGNIQYF. The CDR3 nucleotides are TGTGCCAGCAGTTACTCAGGAAACATTCAGTACTTC.

Turning to this clonotype: The junction does not match germline at one end; this may be a read error. The rearrangement links TRBV29-1 to TRBJ1-2, with D possibly matching TRBD1 (6 bases). The CDR3 is 15 amino acids. CDR1 SQVTM and CDR2 ANQGSEA come from the germline V gene. This CDR3 reads CSVEPPGTTNYGCTF. The DNA of the CDR3 is TGCAGCGTTGAGCCCCCGGGGACAACTAACTATGGCTGCACCTTC.

Only a few counts were recorded for this clonotype. The V gene is TRBV29-1, the J gene TRBJ2-5; D is ambiguous. From germline, CDR1 is SQVTM and CDR2 ANQGSEA. CDR3 length: 13 residues. V was trimmed by 4 bases and J by 1 base, leaving 10 bases between them. CDR3 bases: TGCAGCGTTGTGTCTTCTTCCCAAGAGACCCAGTACTTC. Residues: CSVVSSSQETQYF.

The V and J genes are TRBV28 and TRBJ1-5; 11 bases match TRBD1. The CDR3 is made up of 15 amino acids. Looked up from germline, CDR1 is MDHEN and CDR2 is SYDVKM. V shed 8 bases, J shed 7 bases, and the junction held 10 bases outside the gene matches. This chain's CDR3 is CASRWTGGAKQPQHF. In DNA, the CDR3 is TGTGCCAGCCGATGGACAGGGGGCGCGAAGCAGCCCCAGCATTTT. Full variable domain (outside the CDR3, taken from reference TRBV28 and TRBJ1-5): DVKVTQSSRYLVKRTGEKVFLECVQDMDHENMFWYRQDPGLGLRLIYFSYDVKMKEKGDIPEGYSVSREKKERFSLILESASTNQTSMYLCASRWTGGAKQPQHFGDGTRLSIL.

This clonotype was seen only a few times. This chain connects TRBV14 to TRBJ2-1, with TRBD2 as a possible D gene (6 bases). The CDR3 is 15 residues long. Germline V gene data show CDR1 as SGHDN and CDR2 as FVKESK. V shed 3 bases and J shed 8 bases, with 17 bases lying between them. The CDR3 coding sequence is TGTGCCAGCAGCCACCTGACCGAGGGCGGGGATGAGCAGTTCTTC. It translates to CASSHLTEGGDEQFF.

This clonotype was found a few times. The chain has TRBV4-1 and TRBJ1-5, with unresolved D. Per the germline V gene, CDR1 is MGHRA and CDR2 is YSYEKL. Trimming removed 0 bases from V and 11 bases from J, with 8 bases in between. The length of the CDR3 is 12 residues. The CDR3 nucleotides are TGCGCCAGCAGCCAAGACGGGGTAGCCCAGCATTTT. Protein: CASSQDGVAQHF.

The J gene is TRBJ2-3, the V gene TRBV2; 11 bases fit TRBD2. Germline V CDR1 and CDR2: SNHLY, FYNNEI. J gave up 4 bases and V 8 bases, and 14 bases lay outside the gene matches. The CDR3 consists of 17 residues. CDR3 loop: CASRESELAGEADTQYF. CDR3 in DNA: TGTGCCAGCCGGGAAAGTGAACTAGCGGGAGAGGCAGATACGCAGTATTTT.

The V and J genes are TRBV4-1 and TRBJ1-2; no definite D call. The V gene lost 2 bases and the J gene lost 2 bases, with 9 bases spanning the gap. CDR3 length: 14 amino acids. Germline values: CDR1 MGHRA, CDR2 YSYEKL. The chain's CDR3 is CASSQNMGNYGYTF. The CDR3 coding sequence is TGCGCCAGCAGCCAAAATATGGGAAACTATGGCTACACCTTC.

Remarks on this clonotype: One junction end does not reproduce the germline sequence, and a read error may be involved. The rearrangement links TRBV6-6 to TRBJ2-7; D remains unclear. In germline, CDR1 is MNHNY, CDR2 SVGAGI (reference sequence). The CDR3 runs 13 residues. CDR3 amino acids: CASSDSGRLEQYF. CDR3 nucleotide sequence: TGTGCCAGCAGTGACTCAGGCAGGTTGGAGCAGTACTTC.

The V call is TRBV7-2, the J call TRBJ2-7; D gene uncertain. CDR1 is SGHTA and CDR2 is FQGNSA in the germline V gene. The CDR3 consists of 16 residues. The ends were cut back, 1 base at V and 1 base at J, with 14 bases in the middle. CDR3 loop: CASSLVGSTGSYEQYF. CDR3 nucleotides: TGTGCCAGCAGCTTAGTAGGGTCGACCGGATCCTACGAGCAGTACTTC.

The chain recombines TRBV18 with TRBJ1-2, with D maybe TRBD1 (5 bases). Per germline, CDR1 KGHSH and CDR2 LQKENI. Deletions cut 3 bases from V and 8 bases from J, with 19 bases between. The CDR3 length is 15 residues. The CDR3 DNA sequence: TGTGCCAGCTCACCCTCCCCAGGGACCCCGGGCGGCTACACCTTC. This sequence encodes CASSPSPGTPGGYTF.

V is TRBV9 and J is TRBJ2-3, with 7 positions matching TRBD2. J lost 2 bases, V lost 7 bases, and 10 bases had no gene match. CDR3 length: 15 residues. Germline CDR1 and CDR2: SGDLS and YYNGEE. CDR3 in amino acids: CASDSVREPTDTQYF. In DNA form, the CDR3 reads TGTGCCAGCGATTCGGTGCGGGAGCCCACAGATACGCAGTATTTT.

The sample holds a few counts of this clonotype. The J gene is TRBJ1-2, the V gene TRBV6-5; 10 positions match TRBD1. J was trimmed by 8 bases and V by 4 bases; bases with no gene match: 10. Germline values: CDR1 MNHEY, CDR2 SVGAGI. The CDR3 loop spans 15 amino acids. The CDR3 is CASSSGTGVFIGYTF. The CDR3 DNA sequence: TGTGCCAGCAGTTCCGGGACAGGGGTTTTCATCGGCTACACCTTC.

The V and J genes are TRBV5-1 and TRBJ2-3; possibly TRBD2 for D (5 bases). Germline V gene sequence: CDR1 SGHRS, CDR2 YFSETQ. The CDR3 spans 15 residues. V gave up 3 bases and J gave up 2 bases, with 13 bases separating them. The CDR3 reads CASSWENSATDTQYF. As DNA, the CDR3 is TGCGCCAGCAGCTGGGAGAACAGCGCCACAGATACGCAGTATTTT.

The CDR3 loop is CASSGVWAKNIQYF. Here the CDR3 DNA reads TGTGCCAGTAGTGGAGTCTGGGCCAAAAACATTCAGTACTTC. The rearrangement joins TRBV19 to TRBJ2-4; D is unresolved. CDR1 is LNHDA, CDR2 SQIVND, per germline (reference sequence). The CDR3 loop spans 14 amino acids. V lost 5 bases and J lost 1, with 9 bases in between.

The chain carries TRBV4-1 and TRBJ2-3, with 14 bases aligning to TRBD2. Trimming at V came to 0 bases and at J to 11 bases, leaving 4 bases not matched to a gene. The germline CDR1 and CDR2 sequences are MGHRA and YSYEKL. The CDR3 covers 15 residues. The CDR3 here is CASSQDGTSGSVQYF. The CDR3 region has the DNA TGCGCCAGCAGCCAAGATGGGACTAGCGGGAGCGTGCAGTATTTT.

The genes are TRBV7-3 and TRBJ2-5; 10 bases match TRBD1. V lost 5 bases, J lost 13 bases, and 10 bases stayed unmatched. Germline assignment: CDR1 SGHTA and CDR2 FQGTGA. This CDR3 spans 13 amino acids. The CDR3 reads CASSPDRGLPPYF. CDR3 in DNA: TGTGCCAGCAGCCCAGACAGGGGGCTGCCTCCGTACTTC.

The rearrangement joins TRBV12-3 or TRBV12-4 to TRBJ2-1; TRBD2 matches 8 bases. The end of the DNA fits TRBJ2-7 better, so the J call may be wrong. The CDR3 runs 16 residues. The DNA for the CDR3 is TGTGCCAGCAGCTTCGGGGGGGAGAGCTCCTACAATGAGCAGTACTTC. Encoded protein: CASSFGGESSYNEQYF.

The chain employs TRBV7-2 and TRBJ1-4; D ambiguous. Trimming stripped 5 bases from V and 4 bases from J, with 11 bases between. The CDR3 extends over 14 amino acids. From germline, CDR1 is SGHTA and CDR2 FQGNSA. The DNA for the CDR3 is TGTGCCAGCAGCCTCCAGGCCCATAATGAAAAACTGTTTTTT. Translating gives CASSLQAHNEKLFF.

The chain is built from TRBV30 and TRBJ2-1; D remains unclear. Germline V gene sequence: CDR1 GTSNPN, CDR2 SVGIG (reference sequence). Trimming took off 5 bases at V and 5 bases at J, with 10 bases between the two ends. The length of the CDR3 is 12 residues. The CDR3 coding sequence is TGTGCCTGGGATGAAACGAACAATGAGCAGTTCTTC. This codes for CAWDETNNEQFF.

The genes are TRBV28 and TRBJ2-1; the match to TRBD2 covers 9 bases. V lost 7 bases and J lost 7; bases outside the gene matches: 11. Per the germline V gene, CDR1 is MDHEN and CDR2 is SYDVKM. The CDR3 has 15 amino acids. CDR3 sequence: CASTPSWLAGNEQFF. The CDR3, as DNA: TGTGCCAGCACCCCCTCGTGGCTAGCGGGAAATGAGCAGTTCTTC.

V usage is TRBV14 and J usage is TRBJ1-2; 8 positions agree with TRBD1. The V and J ends lost 5 bases and 2 bases, in that order; junction bases with no gene match: 7. The CDR3 totals 15 residues. Germline CDR1 reads SGHDN; CDR2 reads FVKESK. The CDR3 loop reads CASSDRTGRNYGYTF. DNA of the CDR3: TGTGCCAGCAGCGATCGGACAGGGCGGAACTATGGCTACACCTTC.

The CDR3 bases are TGCAGTGCTAGATCGGACCAGAGCTCCCTGAATGAGCAGTTCTTC. Its translation: CSARSDQSSLNEQFF. The chain joins TRBV20-1 to TRBJ2-1; D is ambiguous. The CDR3 runs to 15 residues. The V gene's germline CDR1 is DFQATT and CDR2 SNEGSKA (reference sequence). With 2 bases removed from V and 7 bases from J, the gap between germline ends came to 18 bases.

This clonotype came up a few times. This chain links TRBV27 with TRBJ2-1; maybe TRBD1 (6 bases). The CDR3 runs 16 residues. Trimming took off 5 bases at V and 7 bases at J, with 21 bases between the two ends. CDR1 MNHEY and CDR2 SMNVEV come from the germline V gene (reference sequence). The CDR3 bases are TGTGCCAGCAGTAGAACCGGGACAAATATTGGGAATGAGCAGTTCTTC. Its translation: CASSRTGTNIGNEQFF.